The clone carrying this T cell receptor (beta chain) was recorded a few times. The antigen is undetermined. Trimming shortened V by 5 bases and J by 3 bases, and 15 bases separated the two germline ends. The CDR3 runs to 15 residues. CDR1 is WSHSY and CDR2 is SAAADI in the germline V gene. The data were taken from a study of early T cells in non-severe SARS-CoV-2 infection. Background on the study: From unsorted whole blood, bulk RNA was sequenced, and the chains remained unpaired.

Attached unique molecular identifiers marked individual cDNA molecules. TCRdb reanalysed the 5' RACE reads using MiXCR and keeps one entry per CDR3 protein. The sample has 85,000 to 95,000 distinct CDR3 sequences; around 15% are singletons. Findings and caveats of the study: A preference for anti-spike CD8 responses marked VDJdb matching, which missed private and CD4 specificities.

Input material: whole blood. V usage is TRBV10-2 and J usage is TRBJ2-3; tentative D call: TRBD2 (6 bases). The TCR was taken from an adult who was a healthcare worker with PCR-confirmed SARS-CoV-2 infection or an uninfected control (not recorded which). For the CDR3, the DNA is TGCGCCAGCAGTTTGTCGGGGGTAACGACAGATACGCAGTATTTT. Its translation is CASSLSGVTTDTQYF.